These 21 T cell receptor beta chains came from one sample sequenced in a study of T cell repertoires in cytomegalovirus infection. One entry per CDR3 protein results from TCRdb running MiXCR on the reads. The top ten hold roughly 10% of the sample, which has around 450,000 distinct CDR3 sequences, roughly 10% seen once. Material: PBMCs. Source of these receptors: a human donor in good health (CMV status not recorded). Some clones in this sample may be carry-over from other donors' samples.

This clonotype was found many times. This chain uses TRBV27 with TRBJ1-2; unclear D gene. Trimming cost V 8 bases and J 2 bases, with 9 bases left between them. This CDR3 region has 12 residues. CDR1 and CDR2 (germline): MNHEY, SMNVEV (reference sequence). The CDR3, as DNA: TGTGCCAGCCGCGGGATCAACTATGGCTACACCTTC. It encodes CASRGINYGYTF.

This clonotype occurred a few times. The chain joins TRBV3-1 to TRBJ2-5; D perhaps matches TRBD1 (5 bases). The germline V gene has CDR1 LGHDT and CDR2 YNNKEL (reference sequence). V gave up 0 bases and J gave up 7 bases, with 12 bases separating them. This CDR3 region has 14 residues. This CDR3 reads CASSQDGAYTTQYF. In nucleotides, the CDR3 is TGTGCCAGCAGCCAAGATGGGGCCTACACGACCCAGTACTTC.

This clonotype was seen at least ten times. The chain has TRBV7-2 and TRBJ1-2, with 10 bases that match TRBD1. The germline gives CDR1 SGHTA, CDR2 FQGNSA. The CDR3 extends over 14 amino acids. The V and J ends lost 4 bases and 6 bases, in that order; junction bases with no gene match: 5. The CDR3 region is CASSSWDRGHGYTF. The DNA of the CDR3 is TGTGCCAGCAGCTCCTGGGACAGGGGACATGGCTACACCTTC.

The chain recombines TRBV28 with TRBJ2-7; TRBD2 matches at 12 bases. The germline V gene has CDR1 MDHEN and CDR2 SYDVKM. This CDR3 is built from 17 residues. J was trimmed by 0 bases and V by 7 bases; bases with no gene match: 10. The CDR3 here is CASIRNRGLAGSYEQYF. In DNA form, the CDR3 reads TGTGCCAGCATACGTAACAGGGGACTAGCGGGCTCCTACGAGCAGTACTTC.

V is TRBV9 and J is TRBJ2-3; a weak D match, TRBD2 (6 bases). The germline V and J ends were trimmed by 2 bases and 3 bases, with 13 bases remaining between them. The germline V gene encodes CDR1 SGDLS and CDR2 YYNGEE. The CDR3 runs 15 residues. CDR3 region: CASSVTRRETDTQYF. CDR3 bases: TGTGCCAGCAGCGTGACTAGGCGAGAGACAGATACGCAGTATTTT.

This chain uses TRBV5-4 with TRBJ1-2, with TRBD1 as a possible D gene (6 bases). Trimming removed 2 bases from V and 8 bases from J, with 19 bases in between. The length of the CDR3 is 15 residues. Per the germline V gene, CDR1 is SGHNT and CDR2 is YYREEE (reference sequence). The CDR3 loop reads CASSFPPSGVGGYTF. CDR3 DNA: TGTGCCAGCAGCTTCCCACCCTCAGGGGTGGGAGGCTACACCTTC.

This clonotype was counted at least ten times. This sequence joins TRBV12-3 or TRBV12-4 and TRBJ2-5, with D perhaps matching TRBD1 or TRBD2 (6 bases each). V gave up 1 base and J gave up 3 bases, with 21 bases separating them. The CDR3 totals 18 residues. The CDR3 region has the DNA TGTGCCAGCAGTTTAGGCATCGGGACTCTAACAGGGAAAGAGACCCAGTACTTC. Translating it yields CASSLGIGTLTGKETQYF.

This clonotype was recorded many times. This chain joins TRBV7-9 and TRBJ1-5, with unresolved D. With 5 bases removed from V and 4 bases from J, the gap between germline ends came to 12 bases. The CDR3 extends over 14 amino acids. Germline V lookup: CDR1 SEHNR, CDR2 FQNEAQ (reference sequence). The CDR3: CASSTGSPNQPQHF. CDR3 bases: TGTGCCAGCAGCACGGGAAGCCCTAATCAGCCCCAGCATTTT.

This chain connects TRBV10-3 to TRBJ2-3; D unclear. Trimming took off 9 bases at V and 2 bases at J, with 12 bases between the two ends. Germline CDR1 and CDR2: ENHRY and SYGVKD. The CDR3 totals 13 residues. This CDR3 reads CAIQFTYTDTQYF. The DNA of the CDR3 is TGTGCCATTCAATTTACCTACACAGATACGCAGTATTTT.

In its sample, this clonotype was seen a few times. This chain links TRBV19 with TRBJ2-1; possible D gene TRBD2, 6 bases. The CDR3 covers 15 residues. V was cut by 5 bases and J by 6 bases, with 17 bases left in between. The germline gives CDR1 LNHDA, CDR2 SQIVND (reference sequence). The CDR3 DNA is TGTGCCAGTAGTTTGGGACTCACCTATGGCAATGAGCAGTTCTTC. Translation: CASSLGLTYGNEQFF.

This clonotype was counted at least ten times. This rearrangement joins TRBV11-2 to TRBJ2-7; D remains ambiguous. This CDR3 comprises 14 residues. Germline V gene data show CDR1 as SGHAT and CDR2 as FQNNGV. Trimming left V 4 bases short and J 2 bases short, with 12 bases between. CDR3 sequence: CASSSNRGAYEQYF. In nucleotides, the CDR3 is TGTGCCAGCAGCTCCAATCGTGGCGCCTACGAGCAGTACTTC.

This clonotype was seen at least ten times. The chain recombines TRBV6-4 with TRBJ1-5, with TRBD1 matching 9 bases. The V gene's germline CDR1 is MRHNA and CDR2 SNTAGT. The length of the CDR3 is 15 residues. With V trimmed by 11 bases and J by 7 bases, 15 bases remained unmatched. CDR3 loop: CAGRTGDPIRQPQHF. For the CDR3, the DNA is TGTGCCGGGAGGACAGGGGATCCGATCCGGCAGCCCCAGCATTTT.

With regard to this clonotype: One end of the junction fails to match germline, which may point to a read error. The rearrangement joins TRBV6-6 to TRBJ1-2; tentative D call: TRBD1 (5 bases). The CDR3 sequence is 12 residues long. Germline V gene sequence: CDR1 MNHNY, CDR2 SVGAGI (reference sequence). The CDR3 reads CASSSQGYVYTF. The CDR3 DNA reads as TGTGCCAGCAGTTCTCAGGGCTATGTCTACACCTTC.

J is TRBJ1-2 and V is TRBV5-6; 7 positions match TRBD1. The V and J ends lost 4 bases and 8 bases, in that order; junction bases with no gene match: 8. From germline, CDR1 is SGHDT and CDR2 YYEEEE. CDR3 size: 13 residues. CDR3 in amino acids: CASSRTQGLGYTF. The CDR3 DNA sequence: TGTGCCAGCAGCCGAACACAGGGGTTAGGCTACACCTTC.

This clonotype came up a few times. V and J are TRBV19 and TRBJ2-5; D is undetermined. The V and J ends lost 5 bases and 2 bases respectively, with 9 bases between them. Germline-derived CDR1 and CDR2 are LNHDA and SQIVND (reference sequence). This CDR3 spans 13 amino acids. CDR3 nucleotides: TGTGCCAGTAGTCAACAGTCTCAAGAGACCCAGTACTTC. Amino acids: CASSQQSQETQYF.

This clonotype was recorded at least ten times. The J gene is TRBJ1-2, the V gene TRBV7-8; 8 bases map to TRBD1. V dropped 5 bases and J dropped 4; count of bases not matched to a gene: 3. Germline values: CDR1 SGHVS, CDR2 FQNEAQ. The CDR3 runs to 13 residues. The CDR3 loop is CASSTGGTYGYTF. The CDR3 DNA sequence: TGTGCCAGCAGCACAGGGGGAACCTATGGCTACACCTTC.

This clonotype has only a few counts. The chain uses TRBV15 and TRBJ2-1; 12 bases agree with TRBD2. The V gene's germline CDR1 is LNHNV and CDR2 YYDKDF (reference sequence). With 0 bases clipped from V and 9 bases from J, the junction kept 12 bases outside the gene matches. CDR3 length: 18 residues. CDR3 loop: CATSRDLPTSGSAGEQFF. The CDR3 DNA reads as TGTGCCACCAGCAGAGACCTACCGACTAGCGGGAGTGCCGGTGAGCAGTTCTTC. The whole variable domain, remainder taken from reference TRBV15 and TRBJ2-1, is DAMVIQNPRYQVTQFGKPVTLSCSQTLNHNVMYWYQQKSSQAPKLLFHYYDKDFNNEADTPDNFQSRRPNTSFCFLDIRSPGLGDTAMYLCATSRDLPTSGSAGEQFFGPGTRLTVL.

This clonotype was seen at least ten times. V and J are TRBV14 and TRBJ1-1, with D hard to call. The V and J ends lost 0 bases and 10 bases respectively, with 9 bases between them. Looked up from germline, CDR1 is SGHDN and CDR2 is FVKESK. The CDR3 extends over 12 amino acids. The CDR3 nucleotides are TGTGCCAGCAGCCAAGACAGGACGGGAGCTTTCTTT. Translation: CASSQDRTGAFF.

The table lists this clonotype with many counts. The J gene is TRBJ2-1, the V gene TRBV28, with a weak D call TRBD2 (5 bases). The CDR3 has 12 residues. From germline, CDR1 is MDHEN and CDR2 SYDVKM. V lost 5 bases to trimming and J lost 6 bases, with 8 bases between them. CDR3 nucleotides: TGTGCCAGCAGTACCACTAGCAATGAGCAGTTCTTC. Translated: CASSTTSNEQFF. Combining the CDR3 with reference TRBV28 and TRBJ2-1 gives the whole variable domain DVKVTQSSRYLVKRTGEKVFLECVQDMDHENMFWYRQDPGLGLRLIYFSYDVKMKEKGDIPEGYSVSREKKERFSLILESASTNQTSMYLCASSTTSNEQFFGPGTRLTVL.

This clonotype has at least ten counts. The chain joins TRBV12-3 or TRBV12-4 to TRBJ2-7; D may be TRBD1 (6 bases). The CDR3 loop spans 14 amino acids. V lost 5 bases and J lost 2, with 13 bases in between. CDR3 sequence reads: CASSGTGQPYEQYF. The CDR3 region has the DNA TGTGCCAGCAGTGGAACCGGACAGCCCTACGAGCAGTACTTC.

This clonotype was seen ten or more times. CDR3 protein: CASSYSQGSTEAFF. As DNA, the CDR3 is TGTGCCAGCAGTTACTCTCAGGGAAGTACTGAAGCTTTCTTT. The chain couples TRBV6-6 to TRBJ1-1; TRBD1 might be the D (5 bases). V was cut by 0 bases and J by 5 bases, with 10 bases left in between. The CDR3 consists of 14 residues. Germline CDR1 reads MNHNY; CDR2 reads SVGAGI (reference sequence).